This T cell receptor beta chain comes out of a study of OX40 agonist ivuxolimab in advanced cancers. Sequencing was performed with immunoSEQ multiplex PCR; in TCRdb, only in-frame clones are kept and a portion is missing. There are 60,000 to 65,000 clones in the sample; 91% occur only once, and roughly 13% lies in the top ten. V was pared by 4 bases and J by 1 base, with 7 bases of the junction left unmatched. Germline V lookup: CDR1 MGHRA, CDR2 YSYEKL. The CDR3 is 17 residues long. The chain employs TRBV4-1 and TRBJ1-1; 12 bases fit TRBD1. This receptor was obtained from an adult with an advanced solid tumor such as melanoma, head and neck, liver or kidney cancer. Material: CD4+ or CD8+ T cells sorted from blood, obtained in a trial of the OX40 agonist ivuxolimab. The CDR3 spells CASSPGDRGLWNTEAFF. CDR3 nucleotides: TGCGCCAGCAGCCCAGGGGACAGGGGGCTCTGGAACACTGAAGCTTTCTTT.